This T cell receptor beta chain was documented in a study of blood T cell repertoires in COVID-19 (dated by TCRdb to 2018 to 2021). At the level of the whole study: Collaborator samples came from the United States, Italy and Spain and covered acute and convalescent phases of COVID-19. The material from the prospective study consisted of cDNA or gDNA derived from T cells, B-cell-depleted T cells, or PBMCs. The dataset comprised deeply sampled blood TCRbeta repertoires from subjects exposed to, actively infected with, or recovered from COVID-19. A freely available public database, intended as a resource for researchers studying the immune response to SARS-CoV-2, is where the repertoires were released. The samples were drawn from the first 160 participants of the ongoing ImmuneRACE study and from over a thousand subjects provided by 6 global collaborators. A de-identified subject ID, COVID-19 status, age in years and sex were almost always included in the sample metadata. Where HLA class I and class II types were available, the types were taken from metadata supplied by the sample provider, not from assay-based typing. Study-wide findings and limitations: The amount of clinical and demographic metadata varied by source and participant and was provided uncurated.

Details on this clone: This clone's antigen is unknown. No per-base quality is available; no much larger clone lies one base away.

TCRbeta CDR3 regions were amplified from genomic DNA using the immunoSEQ Assay, a bias-controlled multiplex PCR. As for how the authors treated the data: Nucleated cell counts per sample were estimated from amplification of reference gene primers within the assay. To quantify the absolute abundance of each unique TCRbeta CDR3 rearrangement, sequence reads were collapsed and filtered. For each sample, productive Simpson clonality was calculated as the square root of Simpson's diversity index over productive rearrangements. TCRdb took over this immuneACCESS table, retaining in-frame rearrangements with V and J assigned. Such tables are incomplete; in checked studies, under half of the missing clones stem from an unresolved V gene, and the remainder is unexplained. The V and J calls and clone size come from that table; D and trimming were worked out from the DNA. The sample table records some 78,000 clones; 90% of these occur just once. The ten largest clones add up to roughly 1% of the sample.

The collaborating institutions used their own protocols to collect whole blood in K2EDTA tubes. For TCRbeta analysis, collaborators shipped samples in one of three forms: frozen whole blood, isolated PBMCs, or DNA extracted from either of those sample types. For CDR1 and CDR2, the germline V gene lists ENHRY and SYGVKD. V was cut back by 0 bases and J by 7 bases, leaving a gap of 16 bases between them. The CDR3 starts with the cysteine, ends with the phenylalanine, and has 16 residues. Of all the DNA, just the CDR3 is kept, 48 bases in frame from base 1. The chain links TRBV10-3 with TRBJ2-4; the D gene is possibly TRBD2, with 7 bases matching. Specimen: peripheral blood. This sequence originates from a woman in her fifties or sixties in a cohort sampled during active COVID-19. The CDR3 loop reads CAISESIGGGGNIQYF. The sequenced DNA is TGTGCCATCAGTGAGTCGATTGGAGGGGGGGGGAACATTCAGTACTTC.